This T cell receptor beta chain was captured by sequencing in a study of radiotherapy plus CTLA-4 blockade in lung cancer. Clones were sequenced by immunoSEQ multiplex PCR, and TCRdb holds only the in-frame ones, with some missing. The sample holds roughly 42,000 clones, roughly 59% seen once. J lost 2 bases, V lost 2 bases, and 3 bases had no gene match. The CDR3 totals 15 residues. CDR1 and CDR2 from the germline V gene are SGHDT and YYEEEE. The study's findings and limits: Tumor-derived TCR clones expanded in blood after radiotherapy plus ipilimumab.

In the case of this clone: Its antigen is not identified.

Sequenced material: peripheral blood, taken from a patient treated with radiotherapy plus ipilimumab. This receptor was taken from a human donor with non-small cell lung cancer who had a partial response to radiotherapy plus ipilimumab. The genes are TRBV5-6 and TRBJ2-7; TRBD2 agrees at 11 bases. The CDR3 DNA reads TGTGCCAGCAGCTTTTTAGCGGGAGGGCCCTACGAGCAGTACTTC. Translating it yields CASSFLAGGPYEQYF.